Here is one TCR beta chain with its context. Its antigen is unknown. No base qualities exist here, and no much larger clone lies one base off it. This specimen comes from a study of cytomegalovirus exposure and HLA in healthy donors (dated by TCRdb to about 2017). About the investigation overall: The 666 repertoires of the first cohort and the 120 validation repertoires were produced on the same platform, according to a later analysis. The aim of the study was to test whether cataloging public T cell receptors could identify signatures of past pathogen exposure. Along with the 666-subject first cohort, a separate validation cohort of over a hundred different subjects was used. The study combined high-throughput TCR immunosequencing, statistical association of individual TCRs with disease status, and machine learning to predict cytomegalovirus infection status.

Study-level results and caveats: It was suggested by the authors that the approach could potentially be generalized to other disease states and immunological phenotypes. In vitro tests confirmed that a few of the cytomegalovirus-associated TCR beta chains recognize cytomegalovirus antigens. The classifier was reported to diagnose cytomegalovirus status with high specificity and sensitivity in both the original and validation cohorts. Of the cluster scores, roughly 95% were above 0 in a later analysis, which found that TCRs clustered in the first cohort also tended to co-occur in the 110 or so validation repertoires. The study gave a list of some 150 TCR beta chains associated with cytomegalovirus. Most TCR sequences were seen in very few donors, while some public TCRs were found in many individuals. A later analysis had no HLA typing for the validation cohort, so co-occurrence there was scored across all 110 or so repertoires.

The library was prepared using the immunoSEQ multiplex PCR assay. The paper's data handling went like this. A statistical classification framework was developed to diagnose cytomegalovirus status using the catalog of TCR beta chain sequences. Held by TCRdb, this immuneACCESS table contains in-frame sequences only and omits some clones. Under half of the omission traces to an unresolved V gene where checked; the cause of the rest is unknown. That table supplies the V and J calls and clone size; D and trimming were determined from the DNA. The sample table lists about 190,000 clones, more than 80% of them with a count of one. Approximately 7% of the sample comes from the top ten. From cysteine to phenylalanine, the CDR3 is 15 amino acids long. Just the 45-base CDR3 DNA is kept, in frame starting at base 1. For this chain, trimming is 5 bases at the V end and 5 bases at the J end, and the number of junction bases without a gene match is 5. From a lookup of the germline V gene (reference sequence), CDR1 and CDR2 are MNHEY and SMNVEV.

Separate from the roughly 660-subject first cohort, the validation cohort of around 130 subjects was the group to which the donors belonged. The sequence derives from a man between 18 and 29 years old in good health and CMV-seropositive. Input material: PBMCs. The chain links TRBV27 with TRBJ2-1, and TRBD2 aligns with 11 junction nucleotides. The CDR3 protein: CASSAGTSGNNEQFF. The DNA is as follows: TGTGCCAGCAGTGCCGGGACTAGCGGAAACAATGAGCAGTTCTTC.